This T cell receptor beta chain is drawn from a study of cytomegalovirus exposure and HLA in healthy donors. Overall study results and limits: Certain sequence variants were highly shared and formed a cluster, and this cluster was likely a sequencing artifact.

This PCR relied on a set of 60 Vbeta primers and 13 Jbeta primers. Method: immunoSEQ multiplex PCR; TCRdb's copy keeps in-frame clones and lacks some. The sample records about 140,000 clones, about 80% being singletons. J was trimmed by 9 bases and V by 4 bases; bases with no gene match: 7. The CDR3 spans 14 residues. Germline CDR1 is SGHRS and CDR2 is YFSETQ. Note on this clone: Its target is not known.

The chain employs TRBV5-1 and TRBJ1-6; 7 bases line up with TRBD1. Sequencing was performed on PBMCs. The TCR was taken from a man aged 30-40 years in good health and CMV-seronegative. CDR3 residues: CASSRGTETSPLHF. In nucleotides, the CDR3 is TGCGCCAGCAGCCGGGGGACAGAAACTTCACCCCTCCACTTT.